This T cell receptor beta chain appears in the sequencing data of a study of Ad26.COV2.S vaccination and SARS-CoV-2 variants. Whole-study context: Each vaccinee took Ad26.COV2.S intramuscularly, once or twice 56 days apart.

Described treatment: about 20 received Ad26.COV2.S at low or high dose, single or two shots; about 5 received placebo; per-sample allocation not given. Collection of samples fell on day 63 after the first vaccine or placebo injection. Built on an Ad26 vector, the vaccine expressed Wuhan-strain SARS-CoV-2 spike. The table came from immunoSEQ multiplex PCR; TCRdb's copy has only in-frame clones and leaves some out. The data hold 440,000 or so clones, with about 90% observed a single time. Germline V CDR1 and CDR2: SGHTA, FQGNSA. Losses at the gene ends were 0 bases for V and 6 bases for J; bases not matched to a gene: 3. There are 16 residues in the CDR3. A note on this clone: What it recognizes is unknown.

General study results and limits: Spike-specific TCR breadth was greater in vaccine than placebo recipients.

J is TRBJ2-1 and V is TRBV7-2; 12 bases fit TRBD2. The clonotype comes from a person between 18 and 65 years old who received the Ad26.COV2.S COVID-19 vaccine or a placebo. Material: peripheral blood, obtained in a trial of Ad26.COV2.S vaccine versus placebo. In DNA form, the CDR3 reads TGTGCCAGCAGCTTAGCGACTAGCGGGAGTATCAATGAGCAGTTCTTC. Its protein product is CASSLATSGSINEQFF. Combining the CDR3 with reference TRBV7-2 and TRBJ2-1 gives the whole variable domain GAGVSQSPSNKVTEKGKDVELRCDPISGHTALYWYRQSLGQGLEFLIYFQGNSAPDKSGLPSDRFSAERTGGSVSTLTIQRTQQEDSAVYLCASSLATSGSINEQFFGPGTRLTVL.